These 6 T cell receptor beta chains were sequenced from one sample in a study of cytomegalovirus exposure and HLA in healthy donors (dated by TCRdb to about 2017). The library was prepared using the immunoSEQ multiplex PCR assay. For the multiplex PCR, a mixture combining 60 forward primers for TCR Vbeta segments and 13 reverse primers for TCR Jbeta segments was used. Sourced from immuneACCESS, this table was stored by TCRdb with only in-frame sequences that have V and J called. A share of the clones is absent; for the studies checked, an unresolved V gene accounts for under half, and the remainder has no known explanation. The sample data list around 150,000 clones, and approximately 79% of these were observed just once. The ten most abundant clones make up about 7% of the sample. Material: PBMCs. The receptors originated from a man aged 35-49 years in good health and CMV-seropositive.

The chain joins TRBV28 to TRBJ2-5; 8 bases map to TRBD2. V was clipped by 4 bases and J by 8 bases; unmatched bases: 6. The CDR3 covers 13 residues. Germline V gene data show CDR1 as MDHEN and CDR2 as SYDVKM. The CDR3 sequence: CASSSGGVQTQYF. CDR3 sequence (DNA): TGTGCCAGCAGTTCGGGGGGGGTACAAACCCAGTACTTC.

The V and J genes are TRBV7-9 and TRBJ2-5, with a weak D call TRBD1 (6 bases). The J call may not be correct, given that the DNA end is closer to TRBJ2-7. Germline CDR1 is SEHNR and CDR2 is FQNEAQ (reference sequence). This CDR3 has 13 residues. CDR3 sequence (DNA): TGTGCCAGCAGCCTACAGGGCAACTACGAGCAGTACTTC. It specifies CASSLQGNYEQYF.

CDR3 coding DNA: TGTGCCAGCAGCTTATATCAGGAGGAGACCCTCCACTTT. Amino acids: CASSLYQEETLHF. The V and J genes are TRBV11-2 and TRBJ1-6; D unclear. Germline lookup yields CDR1 SGHAT and CDR2 FQNNGV. The V and J ends lost 2 bases and 14 bases respectively, with 13 bases between them. The CDR3 contains 13 residues.

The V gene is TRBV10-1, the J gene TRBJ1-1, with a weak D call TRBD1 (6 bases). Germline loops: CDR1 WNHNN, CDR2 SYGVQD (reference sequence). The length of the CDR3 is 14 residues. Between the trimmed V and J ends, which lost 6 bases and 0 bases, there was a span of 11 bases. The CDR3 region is CASRSDSLNTEAFF. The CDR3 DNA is TGCGCCAGCAGGTCGGACAGCCTGAACACTGAAGCTTTCTTT.

DNA of the CDR3: TGTGCCAGCAGCTTGGCCCACAGCTACGAGCAGTACTTC. Amino acid sequence: CASSLAHSYEQYF. This chain connects TRBV5-6 to TRBJ2-7; D unresolved. The CDR3 spans 13 residues. Germline assignment: CDR1 SGHDT and CDR2 YYEEEE. V lost 0 bases and J 3 bases, leaving 7 bases between the germline ends.

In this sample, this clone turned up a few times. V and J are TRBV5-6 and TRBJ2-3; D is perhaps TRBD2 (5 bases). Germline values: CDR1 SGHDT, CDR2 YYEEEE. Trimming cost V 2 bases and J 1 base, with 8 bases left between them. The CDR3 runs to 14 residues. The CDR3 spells CASSLPGGTDTQYF. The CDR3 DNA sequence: TGTGCCAGCAGCTTACCCGGGGGCACAGATACGCAGTATTTT.